The rows below give T cell receptor beta chains drawn from one sample of a study of identical twins. Using its own MiXCR run on the 5' RACE reads, TCRdb lists one record per CDR3 protein. The table records 690,000 or so distinct CDR3 sequences, 8.6% of them present only once. Separately, the same data were catalogued under a study of yellow fever vaccine responses in identical twins.

Sequencing was performed on PBMCs. Receptor source: a woman between 18 and 29 years old in good health. The CDR3 runs from the conserved cysteine through the conserved F or W. D genes are given only for firm matches. Not all rows give a size; the values are once, few, many and, for expanded clones, a class.

V gene	J gene	D gene	clone size	CDR3 protein	CDR3 DNA
TRBV20-1	TRBJ2-1	TRBD1	few	CSTNLPGQGPYNEQFF	TGCAGTACGAACCTCCCGGGACAGGGCCCATACAATGAGCAGTTCTTC
TRBV12-3/TRBV12-4	TRBJ2-7	-	many	CASSFGPGGGFEQYF	TGTGCCAGCAGTTTTGGCCCTGGAGGGGGGTTCGAGCAGTACTTC
TRBV3-1	TRBJ2-7	-	many	CASSQANRYSYEQYF	TGTGCCAGCAGCCAGGCCAATAGATACTCCTACGAGCAGTACTTC
TRBV29-1	TRBJ1-2	-	-	CSVDSGGYTF	TGCAGCGTAGACTCAGGGGGCTACACCTTC
TRBV4-3	TRBJ2-1	-	few	CASSQGGLYNEQFF	TGCGCCAGCAGCCAAGGCGGTTTGTACAATGAGCAGTTCTTC
TRBV7-2	TRBJ2-5	-	many	CASSLGSLGETQYF	TGTGCCAGCAGCTTAGGGAGCCTCGGGGAGACCCAGTACTTC
TRBV4-1	TRBJ2-5	-	many	CASSQDDPGATEETQYF	TGCGCCAGCAGCCAAGATGATCCAGGGGCAACCGAAGAGACCCAGTACTTC
TRBV20-1	TRBJ2-7	-	-	CSAWGSGYYEQYF	TGCAGTGCCTGGGGGTCCGGGTACTACGAGCAGTACTTC
TRBV11-1	TRBJ2-5	-	few	CASSFGGRPQETQYF	TGTGCCAGCAGCTTTGGGGGCAGGCCCCAAGAGACCCAGTACTTC
TRBV7-3	TRBJ1-6	-	few	CASSAIRDSPLHF	TGTGCCAGCAGCGCAATCAGGGATTCACCCCTCCACTTT
TRBV5-1	TRBJ1-1	-	-	CASSFSDPNTEAFF	TGCGCCAGCAGCTTCTCGGACCCGAACACTGAAGCTTTCTTT
TRBV7-3	TRBJ2-1	TRBD2	many	CASSLNVGGGPYNEQFF	TGTGCCAGCAGCTTAAACGTCGGGGGGGGGCCCTACAATGAGCAGTTCTTC
TRBV29-1	TRBJ2-7	TRBD1	few	CSAITGAEQYF	TGCAGCGCGATTACAGGGGCCGAGCAGTACTTC
TRBV29-1	TRBJ2-4	-	few	CSVIRAGPPEGNIQYF	TGCAGCGTTATCCGAGCCGGGCCCCCCGAAGGAAACATTCAGTACTTC